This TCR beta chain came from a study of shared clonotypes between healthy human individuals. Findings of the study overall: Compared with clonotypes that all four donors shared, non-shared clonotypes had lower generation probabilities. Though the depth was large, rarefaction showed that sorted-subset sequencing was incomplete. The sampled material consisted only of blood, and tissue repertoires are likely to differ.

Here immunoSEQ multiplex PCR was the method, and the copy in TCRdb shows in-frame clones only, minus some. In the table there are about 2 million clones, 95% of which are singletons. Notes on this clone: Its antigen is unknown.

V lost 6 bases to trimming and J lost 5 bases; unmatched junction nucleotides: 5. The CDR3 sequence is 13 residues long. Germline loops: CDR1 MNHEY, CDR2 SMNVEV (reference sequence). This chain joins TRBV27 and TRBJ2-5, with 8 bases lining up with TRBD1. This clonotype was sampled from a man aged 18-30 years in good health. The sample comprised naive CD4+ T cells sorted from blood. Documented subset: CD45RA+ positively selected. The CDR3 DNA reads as TGTGCCAGCAGGCCAGGGGGCCGGGAGACCCAGTACTTC. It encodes CASRPGGRETQYF.